This is a list of T cell receptor beta chains from one sample in a study of blood T cell repertoires in COVID-19. Only in-frame clones appear in the TCRdb table, and some are missing; sequencing was by immunoSEQ multiplex PCR. The sample records approximately 190,000 clones, approximately 84% being singletons. The sequenced material came from peripheral blood. The receptor source for this set is a woman between 65 and 79 years old with active or convalescent COVID-19. The CDR3 runs from the conserved cysteine through the conserved F or W. A D gene is named only where the DNA matches it firmly. Expanded clones get a size class; other rows say once, few or many, or leave the size out.

V	size	D	J	DNA	CDR3
TRBV6-1	once	NA	TRBJ2-7	TGTGCCAGCTGTGATCAGGGGTCCCATTACGAGCAGTACTTC	CASCDQGSHYEQYF
TRBV6-4	NA	NA	TRBJ1-5	TGTGCCAGCAGTGAGGAACAGGGAAATCAGCCCCAGCATTTT	CASSEEQGNQPQHF
TRBV5-1	NA	TRBD1	TRBJ1-2	TGCGCCAGCAGCTTAACGACAGGGCCTGGTGGCTACACCTTC	CASSLTTGPGGYTF
TRBV28	NA	NA	TRBJ1-1	TGTGCCAGCAGTTTCACGACAGGGAACACTGAAGCTTTCTTT	CASSFTTGNTEAFF
TRBV5-1	NA	NA	TRBJ2-3	TGCGCCAGCAGCTTGACCATCGGCCGGGTGGGTGCGACAGATACGCAGTATTTT	CASSLTIGRVGATDTQYF
TRBV6-6	NA	NA	TRBJ2-5	TGTGCCAGCAGGGTCAGTACAGAGACCCAGTACTTC	CASRVSTETQYF
TRBV5-1	NA	NA	TRBJ2-3	TGCGCCAGCAGCTCCGGAGGAGGGACAGATACGCAGTATTTT	CASSSGGGTDTQYF
TRBV29-1	NA	TRBD2	TRBJ2-3	TGCAGCGTTGGGACTAGCGTCACAGATACGCAGTATTTT	CSVGTSVTDTQYF
TRBV11-2	NA	NA	TRBJ1-1	TGTGCCAGCAGTCAGGCCTTGAACACTGAAGCTTTCTTT	CASSQALNTEAFF
TRBV12-5	many	TRBD2	TRBJ2-7	TGTGCTAGTGCCCTCGTAGCGGGAGGCTCCTACGAGCAGTACTTC	CASALVAGGSYEQYF
TRBV29-1	NA	NA	TRBJ2-3	TGCAGCGCCGTTTGGGGGAGGGATACGCAGTATTTT	CSAVWGRDTQYF
TRBV6-5	NA	TRBD1	TRBJ1-4	TGTGCCGCGCACAGGACAGGACTTAATGAAAAACTGTTTTTT	CAAHRTGLNEKLFF
TRBV11-1	NA	NA	TRBJ1-1	TGTGCCAGCAGCTTCCGTAGTGGGAACACTGAAGCTTTCTTT	CASSFRSGNTEAFF
TRBV28	once	NA	TRBJ1-3	TGTGCCAGCAGTTTTATGAGGACTTCTGGAAACACCATATATTTT	CASSFMRTSGNTIYF
TRBV27	once	NA	TRBJ2-5	TGTGCCAGCAGCCCCTTAGGGCGGGGTGAGACCCAGTACTTC	CASSPLGRGETQYF
TRBV24-1	NA	TRBD1	TRBJ2-7	TGTGCCACCAGTGACCCGACAGGGGGCTCCTACGAGCAGTACTTC	CATSDPTGGSYEQYF
TRBV5-6	few	TRBD2	TRBJ2-1	TGTGCCAGCAGCTTGGGGGGCGGGAGGGCCGGAACCTACAATGAGCAGTTCTTC	CASSLGGGRAGTYNEQFF
TRBV6-5	NA	TRBD1	TRBJ1-4	TGTGCCAGCAGTCCTAACAGGGGGCGTGAAAAACTGTTTTTT	CASSPNRGREKLFF
TRBV18	NA	TRBD1	TRBJ2-7	TGTGCCAGCTCACCACTCCCGCAACAGGGGGGAATCTTT	CASSPLPQQGGIF
TRBV28	NA	TRBD1	TRBJ2-2	TGTGCCAGCACTCCTACCGGGACAGGGGGCGGCACCGGGGAGCTGTTTTTT	CASTPTGTGGGTGELFF
TRBV27	NA	NA	TRBJ1-1	TGTGCCAGCAGTTTATATCAGGGGCCAGCTTTCTTT	CASSLYQGPAFF
TRBV9	few	NA	TRBJ2-2	TGTGCCAGCAGCGGAAGACTAGCGAACACCGGGGAGCTGTTTTTT	CASSGRLANTGELFF
TRBV5-1	NA	TRBD2	TRBJ2-5	TGCGCCAGCAGCTTGGCCGGGGGAGGGGAGACCCAGTACTTC	CASSLAGGGETQYF
TRBV18	NA	TRBD2	TRBJ2-1	TGTGCCAGCTCACCTCCGGGACTAGCGGGACTCTCCAACAATGAGCAGTTCTTC	CASSPPGLAGLSNNEQFF
TRBV29-1	NA	NA	TRBJ1-1	TGCAGCGACATACAGCAAGTCTTT	CSDIQQVF
TRBV7-2	NA	TRBD1	TRBJ2-5	TGTGCCAGCAGCTTGGGACAGGGGGCGCGGGGACAAGAGACCCAGTACTTC	CASSLGQGARGQETQYF
TRBV6-5	NA	NA	TRBJ1-1	TGTGCCAGCAGTTACTTACGGCTGGGCGAAGCTTTCTTT	CASSYLRLGEAFF
TRBV6-5	NA	NA	TRBJ2-7	TGTGCCAGCGGCCTCTACGAGCAGTACTTC	CASGLYEQYF
TRBV28	NA	TRBD2	TRBJ2-7	TGTGCCAGCAGTCCCTCTAGCGGGAGGGCCTCGGGGACTTACGAGCAGTACTTC	CASSPSSGRASGTYEQYF
TRBV27	NA	TRBD1	TRBJ2-7	TGTGCCAGCAGCTTTAGGGACAGGGCCTACGAGCAGTACTTC	CASSFRDRAYEQYF
TRBV5-1	NA	TRBD1	TRBJ2-1	TGCGCCAGCAGCTCCGCCGGGACAGTTGGTGAGCAGTTCTTC	CASSSAGTVGEQFF
TRBV9	NA	TRBD2	TRBJ2-3	TGTGCCAGCAGCCCATGGACTAGTAACACAGATACGCAGTATTTT	CASSPWTSNTDTQYF
TRBV19	NA	NA	TRBJ2-1	TGTGCAACCCGGGGCAATGAGCAGTTCTTC	CATRGNEQFF
TRBV5-1	NA	TRBD2	TRBJ2-1	TGCGCCTGTAGCGGGGGGAACTCCTACAATGAGCAGTTCTTC	CACSGGNSYNEQFF
TRBV6-1	once	NA	TRBJ1-2	TGTGCCAGCAGTGATTGGCAGGGCTATGGCTACACCTTC	CASSDWQGYGYTF
TRBV28	many	NA	TRBJ2-1	TGTGCCAGCAGTTCCTATGACAGCCCGACACACTACAATGAGCAGTTCTTC	CASSSYDSPTHYNEQFF
TRBV19	NA	NA	TRBJ1-1	TGTGCCAGTAGTATAGATCTGGGCCTGCCCGGGGACACTGAAGCTTTCTTT	CASSIDLGLPGDTEAFF
TRBV20-1	NA	NA	TRBJ2-3	TGCAGTGTTCTAGTATCCGATACGCAGTATTTT	CSVLVSDTQYF
TRBV7-3	NA	NA	TRBJ1-1	TGTGCCAGCAGCTTAGGGGCAACCACTGAAGCTTTCTTT	CASSLGATTEAFF